This T cell receptor (beta chain) was captured in a study of blood T cell repertoires in COVID-19. Source study methods: Nucleated cell number was recorded as an estimate derived from reference gene primer amplification. Data came from immunoSEQ multiplex PCR; TCRdb stores just in-frame clones and leaves some out. The DNA gave D and trimming, while V, J and clone size come from that table. The repertoire includes some 74,000 clones, around nine tenths of them detected once, and about 6.6% sits in the top ten. This CDR3 has 16 amino acids. The J segment lost 2 bases and the V segment lost 4 bases, leaving 11 bases of the junction unmatched. CDR1 is SGHRS, CDR2 YFSETQ, per germline.

The rearrangement joins TRBV5-1 to TRBJ2-5, with 7 bases lining up with TRBD2. This TCR was sampled from a man over 45 with active COVID-19. Sample: peripheral blood. The CDR3 DNA sequence: TGCGCCAGCAGCCCAGGCCTTGCGGGGGTTCAAGAGACCCAGTACTTC. Translated: CASSPGLAGVQETQYF.